This entry is about one TCR beta chain. This receptor's antigen is unknown. Base qualities are not recorded, but no much larger clone differs from it by a single base. Each collaborating institution followed its own protocols to collect whole blood in K2EDTA tubes. For TCRbeta analysis, collaborators shipped samples in one of three forms: frozen whole blood, isolated PBMCs, or DNA extracted from either of those sample types. These data are taken from a study of blood T cell repertoires in COVID-19 (dated by TCRdb to between 2020 and 2021). With respect to the entire study: The collaborator samples originated in the United States, Italy and Spain and spanned the acute and convalescent phases of COVID-19. Where HLA class I and class II types were available, the types were taken from metadata supplied by the sample provider, not from assay-based typing. Subjects who had been exposed to COVID-19, were actively infected with it, or had recovered from it provided the deeply sampled blood TCRbeta repertoires that made up the dataset. The prospective study material was composed of cDNA or gDNA derived from T cells, B-cell-depleted T cells, or PBMCs. Samples were obtained from the ongoing ImmuneRACE study (first 160 participants) and from 1,254 subjects provided by 6 global collaborators. Sample metadata almost always included a de-identified subject ID, COVID-19 status, age in years and sex. The repertoires were released in a freely available public database meant as a resource for research on the immune response to SARS-CoV-2.

TCRbeta CDR3 regions were amplified from genomic DNA using the immunoSEQ Assay, a bias-controlled multiplex PCR. On the authors' methods: The number of nucleated cells in each sample was estimated by amplification of reference gene primers within the assay. To quantify the absolute abundance of each unique TCRbeta CDR3 rearrangement, sequence reads were collapsed and filtered. For each sample, productive Simpson clonality was calculated as the square root of Simpson's diversity index across productive rearrangements. In its TCRdb copy, this immuneACCESS table keeps in-frame sequences only and misses some clones. Where compared with another copy, unresolved V genes explain less than half of these, and the others have no known cause. D and trimming come from the DNA, and the V and J calls and clone size come from that table. The sample table shows 150,000 to 200,000 clones, and around nine tenths are seen once. The ten largest clonotypes hold roughly 4.7% of the sample.

Beyond this particular receptor, the publication reports: The amount of clinical and demographic metadata varied by source and participant and was provided uncurated.

Sequences SGHTA (CDR1) and FQGNSA (CDR2) are obtained from the germline V gene. Including the terminal cysteine and phenylalanine, the CDR3 comprises 15 residues. Only the CDR3 region is kept as DNA, spanning 45 bases read in frame from base 1. V and J lose 2 bases and 0 bases, and a span of 8 bases separates them. The rearrangement combines TRBV7-2 with TRBJ1-3; TRBD1 is a weak D gene call, 6 bases matching. The sequenced sample consisted of peripheral blood. This sequence was found in a human donor in a cohort sampled during active COVID-19. The DNA reads TGTGCCAGCAGCTTACGCAGGGGCTCTGGAAACACCATATATTTT. The translation is CASSLRRGSGNTIYF.